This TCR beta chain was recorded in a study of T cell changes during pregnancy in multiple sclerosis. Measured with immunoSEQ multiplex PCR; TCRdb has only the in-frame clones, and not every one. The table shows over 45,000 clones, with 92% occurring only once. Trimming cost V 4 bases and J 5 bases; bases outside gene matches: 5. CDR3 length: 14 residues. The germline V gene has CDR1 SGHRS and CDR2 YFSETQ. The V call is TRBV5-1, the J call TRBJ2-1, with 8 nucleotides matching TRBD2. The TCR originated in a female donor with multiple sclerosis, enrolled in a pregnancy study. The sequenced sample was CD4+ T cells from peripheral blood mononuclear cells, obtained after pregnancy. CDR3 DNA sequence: TGCGCCAGCAGCCCTTCCGGGAGGGACAATGAGCAGTTCTTC. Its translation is CASSPSGRDNEQFF.